The present T cell receptor (beta chain) was sequenced within a study of beta chain features in type 1 diabetes. The sequenced template was cDNA made from the entire isolated RNA. The average output of naive, central memory and regulatory T cell samples was about 3.57 million reads. Sequenced by immunoSEQ multiplex PCR; TCRdb stores in-frame clones only, minus some. The sample lists roughly 500,000 clones, roughly an eighth occurring once. The clonotype was recovered from a woman aged 18 to 35 in good health. Sequencing input: naive CD4+ T cells from blood.

For the CDR3, the DNA is TGTGCCAGCAGTGATTTTGGGGGCAGGGAGACCCAGTACTTC. Translated, it gives CASSDFGGRETQYF. The chain links TRBV2 to TRBJ2-5, with D tentatively TRBD1 (6 bases). V gave up 3 bases and J gave up 5 bases, with 13 bases separating them. Germline V gene lookup returns CDR1 SNHLY and CDR2 FYNNEI. The CDR3 sequence is 14 residues long.